These 29 T cell receptor beta chains were sequenced from one sample in a study of CD8+ T cells in alopecia areata. The sequencing template was cDNA reverse transcribed from extracted RNA. The table came from immunoSEQ multiplex PCR; TCRdb's copy has only in-frame clones and leaves some out. The sample records 89,000 or so clones, roughly half being singletons. The sequencing sample was made of NKG2D-high CD8+ T cells sorted from blood. The receptors were sampled from a human donor with alopecia areata.

CDR3 in DNA: TGTGCCAGCAGCTCCGGGACATTTGGGGAAAAACTGTTTTTT. This sequence encodes CASSSGTFGEKLFF. The chain uses TRBV13 and TRBJ1-4; maybe TRBD1 (6 bases). The CDR3 covers 14 residues. Trimming took 4 bases from V and 8 from J, leaving 14 bases between them. Germline V gives CDR1 PRHDT, CDR2 FYEKMQ (reference sequence).

The chain carries TRBV27 and TRBJ1-2, with TRBD1 identical over 7 bases. CDR3 length equals 14 residues. V was clipped by 7 bases and J by 8 bases; unmatched bases: 13. Germline-derived CDR1 and CDR2 are MNHEY and SMNVEV (reference sequence). In nucleotides, the CDR3 is TGTGCCAGCACCCTACAGGGGAGGGGGACCGGCTACACCTTC. Amino acid sequence: CASTLQGRGTGYTF.

In its sample, this clone was seen once. The chain links TRBV5-1 to TRBJ2-1; D may be TRBD2 (7 bases). CDR3 size: 14 residues. Germline loops: CDR1 SGHRS, CDR2 YFSETQ. Trimming pared 6 bases from V and 8 bases from J, leaving 18 bases between. The CDR3 bases are TGCGCCAGCAACCCGGGCGGGGGCCCAGATGAGCAGTTCTTC. It codes for CASNPGGGPDEQFF.

The chain uses TRBV27 and TRBJ1-5; D remains unclear. The CDR3 contains 13 residues. Trimming took 2 bases from V and 3 from J, leaving 5 bases between them. The germline V gene has CDR1 MNHEY and CDR2 SMNVEV (reference sequence). The CDR3: CASSLQANQPQHF. The DNA for the CDR3 is TGTGCCAGCAGTTTACAGGCCAATCAGCCCCAGCATTTT.

The chain joins TRBV5-6 to TRBJ2-5, with 9 bases lining up with TRBD2. There are 14 residues in the CDR3. V shed 4 bases, J shed 4 bases, and the junction held 5 bases outside the gene matches. Looked up from germline, CDR1 is SGHDT and CDR2 is YYEEEE. The CDR3 DNA sequence: TGTGCCAGCAGCAGAGCGGGAGGACGAGAGACCCAGTACTTC. It encodes CASSRAGGRETQYF.

The chain employs TRBV7-9 and TRBJ1-1; weak D call: TRBD1 (5 bases). CDR3 length: 13 residues. Trimming stripped 6 bases from V and 7 bases from J, with 15 bases between. The germline CDR1 and CDR2 sequences are SEHNR and FQNEAQ (reference sequence). The CDR3 is CASRLQEMGEAFF. The CDR3 region has the DNA TGTGCCAGCAGGTTACAGGAGATGGGTGAAGCTTTCTTT.

The rearrangement links TRBV6-1 to TRBJ2-7; TRBD2 aligns across 7 bases. The V gene's germline CDR1 is MNHNS and CDR2 SASEGT. The V and J ends lost 0 bases and 5 bases, in that order; junction bases with no gene match: 7. The CDR3 is made up of 15 amino acids. The CDR3 nucleotides read TGTGCCAGCAGTGAAGCGTCTTGGCTAGCGGACGAGCAGTACTTC. Translation: CASSEASWLADEQYF.

The chain has TRBV7-8 and TRBJ2-7, with D tentatively TRBD2 (6 bases). Deletions cut 3 bases from V and 2 bases from J, with 11 bases between. Germline V gene sequence: CDR1 SGHVS, CDR2 FQNEAQ. The CDR3 covers 14 residues. CDR3 nucleotides: TGTGCCAGCAGCTTCTCGGAGGGGCCCTACGAGCAGTACTTC. Translation gives CASSFSEGPYEQYF.

In this sample, this clone turned up once. The chain joins TRBV6-6 to TRBJ2-2; D possibly corresponds to TRBD1 (5 bases). From germline, CDR1 is MNHNY and CDR2 SVGAGI (reference sequence). The CDR3 runs 15 residues. Trimming removed 6 bases at V and 6 bases at J, with 17 bases between. The CDR3 nucleotides are TGTGCCAGCAGCCCCCCGCAGGGTCTTGCCGGGGAGCTGTTTTTT. It codes for CASSPPQGLAGELFF.

V is TRBV29-1 and J is TRBJ2-7, with unresolved D. Germline V gene lookup returns CDR1 SQVTM and CDR2 ANQGSEA. V dropped 0 bases and J dropped 2 bases, with 8 bases sitting between them. This CDR3 region has 13 residues. Here the CDR3 reads CSVEEGFAYEQYF. The CDR3 DNA sequence: TGCAGCGTTGAAGAGGGTTTCGCCTACGAGCAGTACTTC.

This rearrangement joins TRBV18 to TRBJ2-1, with 10 bases identical to TRBD1. The CDR3 runs 15 residues. With V trimmed by 3 bases and J by 8 bases, 7 bases remained unmatched. Germline loops: CDR1 KGHSH, CDR2 LQKENI. As DNA, the CDR3 is TGTGCCAGCTCACCTACGGGACAGGGGAGCGATGAGCAGTTCTTC. It encodes CASSPTGQGSDEQFF.

The chain employs TRBV29-1 and TRBJ1-2; tentative D call: TRBD1 (5 bases). The V gene lost 5 bases and the J gene lost 12 bases, with 13 bases spanning the gap. Germline CDR1 SQVTM, CDR2 ANQGSEA. CDR3 size: 10 residues. In nucleotides, the CDR3 is TGCAGCGTTTCCGAGGGGAGTGACACCTTC. It translates to CSVSEGSDTF.

In the case of this clone: Other nucleotide sequences from this sample produce the same CDR3. The V and J genes are TRBV5-4 and TRBJ2-3; the D is unclear. The CDR3 totals 12 residues. Germline V lookup: CDR1 SGHNT, CDR2 YYREEE (reference sequence). The ends were cut back, 2 bases at V and 1 base at J, with 2 bases in the middle. CDR3 sequence reads: CASSFGTDTQYF. CDR3 DNA: TGTGCCAGCAGCTTCGGCACAGATACGCAGTATTTT.

There are a few counts of this clone. The chain joins TRBV28 to TRBJ2-1; TRBD2 matches at 7 bases. Per germline, CDR1 MDHEN and CDR2 SYDVKM. V trimming: 8 bases; J trimming: 4 bases; junction bases outside the gene matches: 8. The CDR3 is made up of 14 amino acids. The CDR3 sequence is CASATSVSYNEQFF. The CDR3 region has the DNA TGTGCCAGCGCCACTAGCGTATCTTACAATGAGCAGTTCTTC.

The V gene is TRBV7-2, the J gene TRBJ2-1; D unresolved. The CDR3 extends over 11 amino acids. V lost 1 base, J lost 6 bases, and 1 base lay in between. Germline CDR1 and CDR2: SGHTA and FQGNSA. CDR3 amino acids: CASSLGNEQFF. Here the CDR3 DNA reads TGTGCCAGCAGCTTAGGCAATGAGCAGTTCTTC.

V is TRBV6-5 and J is TRBJ2-7; weak D call: TRBD2 (5 bases). Trimming pared 9 bases from V and 0 bases from J, leaving 9 bases between. This CDR3 region has 12 residues. Germline V gene lookup returns CDR1 MNHEY and CDR2 SVGAGI. Here the CDR3 reads CASRGSSYEQYF. CDR3 nucleotide sequence: TGTGCCAGTCGGGGAAGCTCCTACGAGCAGTACTTC.

The V and J genes are TRBV29-1 and TRBJ1-5, with 9 bases identical to TRBD1. CDR3 length: 14 amino acids. J gave up 3 bases and V 5 bases, and 5 bases lay outside the gene matches. The germline CDR1 and CDR2 sequences are SQVTM and ANQGSEA. As DNA, the CDR3 is TGCAGCGTTCCGGGACAGGGTCACAATCAGCCCCAGCATTTT. It codes for CSVPGQGHNQPQHF.

V and J are TRBV29-1 and TRBJ1-1; weak D call: TRBD1 (6 bases). Trimming cost V 4 bases and J 1 base, with 7 bases left between them. This CDR3 is 12 amino acids long. Germline V gene data show CDR1 as SQVTM and CDR2 as ANQGSEA. The CDR3 protein is CSVATGNTEAFF. The CDR3 DNA reads as TGCAGCGTTGCGACAGGGAACACTGAAGCTTTCTTT.

V and J are TRBV9 and TRBJ1-1, with D hard to call. The CDR3 runs to 12 residues. Trimming stripped 2 bases from V and 4 bases from J, with 6 bases between. The germline V gene has CDR1 SGDLS and CDR2 YYNGEE. The DNA for the CDR3 is TGTGCCAGCAGCGTGTTGTCCACTGAAGCTTTCTTT. Translation gives CASSVLSTEAFF.

This chain connects TRBV29-1 to TRBJ2-7, with 7 bases fitting TRBD1. V lost 1 base, J lost 5 bases, and 11 bases stayed unmatched. Per germline, CDR1 SQVTM and CDR2 ANQGSEA. The CDR3 is 15 amino acids. CDR3 DNA: TGCAGCGTTGAAGGAAGGGGGCAAGTAATGGACGAGCAGTACTTC. It yields the protein CSVEGRGQVMDEQYF.

The V call is TRBV11-2, the J call TRBJ1-1, with D uncertain. The length of the CDR3 is 13 residues. V gave up 8 bases and J gave up 5 bases, with 15 bases separating them. From germline, CDR1 is SGHAT and CDR2 FQNNGV. The CDR3 reads CASGPLGLTEAFF. CDR3 nucleotides: TGTGCCAGCGGCCCCCTAGGGCTTACTGAAGCTTTCTTT.

The rearrangement uses TRBV7-2 and TRBJ2-5; a possible D gene is TRBD2 (6 bases). Deletions cut 3 bases from V and 5 bases from J, with 10 bases between. The CDR3 length is 13 residues. Germline V gives CDR1 SGHTA, CDR2 FQGNSA. The CDR3 DNA follows: TGTGCCAGCAGCTTCCTGGAGGGGGAGACCCAGTACTTC. Translated: CASSFLEGETQYF.

Relative to its sample, this clone is hyperexpanded (1% or more). The chain combines TRBV7-9 with TRBJ2-3; D gene uncertain. Germline loops: CDR1 SEHNR, CDR2 FQNEAQ (reference sequence). V was pared by 5 bases and J by 6 bases, with 15 bases between. CDR3 length: 14 residues. In nucleotides, the CDR3 is TGTGCCAGCAGCCCCCCTGAAACGTCCGATACGCAGTATTTT. Protein sequence: CASSPPETSDTQYF.

This clone occurred a few times. V gene TRBV7-9 combines with J gene TRBJ2-1; D gene unclear. CDR1 SEHNR and CDR2 FQNEAQ come from the germline V gene (reference sequence). The CDR3 contains 12 residues. The ends were cut back, 4 bases at V and 6 bases at J, with 7 bases in the middle. CDR3 amino acids: CASSSLGNEQFF. The CDR3 coding sequence is TGTGCCAGCAGCTCTTTGGGCAATGAGCAGTTCTTC.

The chain links TRBV30 to TRBJ1-1; D not resolved. The CDR3 runs 13 residues. V lost 2 bases and J 0 bases, leaving 7 bases between the germline ends. CDR1 GTSNPN and CDR2 SVGIG come from the germline V gene (reference sequence). The CDR3 DNA sequence: TGTGCCTGGAGTCTGACACTGAACACTGAAGCTTTCTTT. It specifies CAWSLTLNTEAFF. The full variable domain, its missing parts supplied by reference TRBV30 and TRBJ1-1, is SQTIHQWPATLVQPVGSPLSLECTVEGTSNPNLYWYRQAAGRGLQLLFYSVGIGQISSEVPQNLSASRPQDRQFILSSKKLLLSDSGFYLCAWSLTLNTEAFFGQGTRLTVV.

V usage is TRBV28 and J usage is TRBJ1-5, with D uncertain. CDR1 MDHEN and CDR2 SYDVKM come from the germline V gene. This CDR3 contains 16 residues. The germline V and J ends were trimmed by 3 bases and 0 bases, with 12 bases remaining between them. CDR3 in amino acids: CASSLFGSYSNQPQHF. CDR3 DNA sequence: TGTGCCAGCAGTTTGTTCGGTTCCTATAGCAATCAGCCCCAGCATTTT.

This clone was counted between two and nine times. The chain joins TRBV28 to TRBJ2-3; 10 positions agree with TRBD2. V gave up 8 bases and J gave up 4 bases; unmatched junction bases: 12. The CDR3 consists of 16 residues. Germline-derived CDR1 and CDR2 are MDHEN and SYDVKM. The CDR3, as DNA: TGTGCCAGCCGTGCCATGCTAGCGGGAGTAGCAGATACGCAGTATTTT. It encodes CASRAMLAGVADTQYF.

The gene calls are TRBV5-1 and TRBJ2-1; 7 bases align to TRBD2. CDR3 size: 15 residues. The V gene end was trimmed by 0 bases and the J gene end by 6 bases; junction bases not matched to a gene: 6. Germline CDR1 and CDR2: SGHRS and YFSETQ. The CDR3 sequence: CASSLESGEPNEQFF. The CDR3, as DNA: TGCGCCAGCAGCTTGGAAAGCGGGGAACCCAATGAGCAGTTCTTC.

This chain links TRBV5-4 with TRBJ2-7; possibly TRBD2 for D (5 bases). Per germline, CDR1 SGHNT and CDR2 YYREEE (reference sequence). Trimming cost V 3 bases and J 5 bases, with 12 bases left between them. The CDR3 totals 13 residues. CDR3 loop: CASSSEGPNEQYF. CDR3 sequence (DNA): TGTGCCAGCAGCTCCGAGGGCCCCAACGAGCAGTACTTC.